These 13 T cell receptor beta chains originate from one sample sequenced in a study of OX40 agonist ivuxolimab in advanced cancers. Only in-frame clones appear in the TCRdb table, and some are missing; sequencing was by immunoSEQ multiplex PCR. The sample has roughly 76,000 clones, 65% to 90% seen once. The source material was CD4+ or CD8+ T cells sorted from blood, sampled in a trial of the OX40 agonist ivuxolimab. The receptor set was obtained from an adult with an advanced solid tumor such as melanoma, head and neck, liver or kidney cancer.

The genes are TRBV11-3 and TRBJ1-6, with TRBD1 as a possible D gene (5 bases). This CDR3 comprises 15 residues. Between the trimmed V and J ends, which lost 0 bases and 10 bases, there was a span of 13 bases. Per germline, CDR1 SGHNT and CDR2 YENEEA. The CDR3 nucleotides are TGTGCCAGCAGCTTAGAGGTCGGGGGGAAATCACCCCTCCACTTT. The encoded protein is CASSLEVGGKSPLHF.

The V and J genes are TRBV4-2 and TRBJ1-1; D is undetermined. The length of the CDR3 is 14 residues. The V and J ends lost 0 bases and 1 base respectively, with 6 bases between them. From germline, CDR1 is LGHNA and CDR2 YNFKEQ. In DNA, the CDR3 is TGTGCCAGCAGCCAAGAGACCTGGAACACTGAAGCTTTCTTT. Protein: CASSQETWNTEAFF.

This chain joins TRBV20-1 and TRBJ2-7, with a weak D call TRBD2 (5 bases). The CDR3 consists of 11 residues. Germline-derived CDR1 and CDR2 are DFQATT and SNEGSKA (reference sequence). The V and J ends lost 3 bases and 3 bases respectively, with 6 bases between them. DNA for the CDR3: TGCAGTGCTAGTCGGGGCTACGAGCAGTACTTC. The encoded protein is CSASRGYEQYF.

This clone was seen only once. This rearrangement joins TRBV19 to TRBJ1-4; D remains ambiguous. This CDR3 comprises 18 residues. The germline gives CDR1 LNHDA, CDR2 SQIVND (reference sequence). V was pared by 1 base and J by 4 bases, with 19 bases between. CDR3 sequence reads: CASSIGRAADALNEKLFF. CDR3 in DNA: TGTGCCAGTAGTATAGGTCGTGCGGCCGACGCCCTTAATGAAAAACTGTTTTTT.

V is TRBV6-5 and J is TRBJ1-1, with TRBD1 as a possible D gene (5 bases). The V and J ends lost 6 bases and 5 bases respectively, with 13 bases between them. Germline CDR1 reads MNHEY; CDR2 reads SVGAGI. The CDR3 is made up of 13 amino acids. The CDR3 DNA reads TGTGCCAGCAGACGGACGGGGGGAACTGAAGCTTTCTTT. Translated: CASRRTGGTEAFF.

This rearrangement joins TRBV7-2 to TRBJ1-6; 9 bases are a match to TRBD1. V trimming: 5 bases; J trimming: 7 bases; junction bases outside the gene matches: 6. The CDR3 extends over 15 amino acids. Germline V lookup: CDR1 SGHTA, CDR2 FQGNSA. The CDR3 loop reads CASSPTGQGNSPLHF. The CDR3 DNA reads as TGTGCCAGCAGCCCGACGGGACAGGGAAATTCACCCCTCCACTTT.

This clone occurred a few times. The J gene is TRBJ2-1, the V gene TRBV10-3; D is possibly TRBD1 or TRBD2 (5 bases each). Between the trimmed V and J ends, which lost 9 bases and 5 bases, there was a span of 14 bases. This CDR3 is 13 amino acids long. Per germline, CDR1 ENHRY and CDR2 SYGVKD. DNA for the CDR3: TGTGCCATACGGGACCGCCAGGACAATGAGCAGTTCTTC. Translated: CAIRDRQDNEQFF.

CDR3 DNA sequence: TGTGCCAGCAGCTTAGATACTAGCAAATACAATGAGCAGTTCTTC. This codes for CASSLDTSKYNEQFF. The chain combines TRBV11-2 with TRBJ2-1, with D possibly TRBD2 on 6 matching bases. V shed 0 bases and J shed 4 bases, with 10 bases lying between them. Germline V gives CDR1 SGHAT, CDR2 FQNNGV. The CDR3 extends over 15 amino acids.

As DNA, the CDR3 is TGTGCCAGCAGCCCTTGGTACGATAACAATCAGCCCCAGCATTTT. Its translation: CASSPWYDNNQPQHF. This rearrangement joins TRBV7-9 to TRBJ1-5; D call uncertain. Trimming removed 5 bases from V and 3 bases from J, with 14 bases in between. Germline CDR1 reads SEHNR; CDR2 reads FQNEAQ (reference sequence). This CDR3 has 15 amino acids.

The chain recombines TRBV9 with TRBJ2-5; TRBD1 agrees at 11 bases. This CDR3 has 14 residues. With V trimmed by 4 bases and J by 3 bases, 2 bases remained unmatched. Per germline, CDR1 SGDLS and CDR2 YYNGEE. CDR3: CASSRDRGEETQYF. The CDR3 nucleotides read TGTGCCAGCAGCCGGGACAGGGGGGAAGAGACCCAGTACTTC.

This chain links TRBV9 with TRBJ2-1; D may correspond to TRBD1 or TRBD2 (5 bases each). Germline assignment: CDR1 SGDLS and CDR2 YYNGEE. The CDR3 runs 20 residues. The V end lost 4 bases, the J end lost 6 bases, and 32 bases lay between the germline ends. CDR3 in amino acids: CASSLRGLFSTEGVGNEQFF. DNA of the CDR3: TGTGCCAGCAGCCTCAGAGGGTTGTTTAGTACGGAAGGGGTGGGCAATGAGCAGTTCTTC. Based on the CDR3 plus reference TRBV9 and TRBJ2-1, the full variable domain is DSGVTQTPKHLITATGQRVTLRCSPRSGDLSVYWYQQSLDQGLQFLIQYYNGEERAKGNILERFSAQQFPDLHSELNLSSLELGDSALYFCASSLRGLFSTEGVGNEQFFGPGTRLTVL.

V usage is TRBV14 and J usage is TRBJ2-7; D is possibly TRBD1 (5 bases). V lost 4 bases, J lost 1 base, and 11 bases lay in between. The CDR3 has 14 amino acids. Looked up from germline, CDR1 is SGHDN and CDR2 is FVKESK. The CDR3 is CASSPGMGSYEQYF. In DNA form, the CDR3 reads TGTGCCAGCAGCCCAGGGATGGGTTCCTACGAGCAGTACTTC.

The J gene is TRBJ1-1, the V gene TRBV9; D gene ambiguous. V lost 0 bases and J lost 0, with 3 bases in between. The CDR3 has 13 residues. Germline V gene sequence: CDR1 SGDLS, CDR2 YYNGEE. The CDR3: CASSVAMNTEAFF. Written as DNA, the CDR3 is TGTGCCAGCAGCGTAGCTATGAACACTGAAGCTTTCTTT.